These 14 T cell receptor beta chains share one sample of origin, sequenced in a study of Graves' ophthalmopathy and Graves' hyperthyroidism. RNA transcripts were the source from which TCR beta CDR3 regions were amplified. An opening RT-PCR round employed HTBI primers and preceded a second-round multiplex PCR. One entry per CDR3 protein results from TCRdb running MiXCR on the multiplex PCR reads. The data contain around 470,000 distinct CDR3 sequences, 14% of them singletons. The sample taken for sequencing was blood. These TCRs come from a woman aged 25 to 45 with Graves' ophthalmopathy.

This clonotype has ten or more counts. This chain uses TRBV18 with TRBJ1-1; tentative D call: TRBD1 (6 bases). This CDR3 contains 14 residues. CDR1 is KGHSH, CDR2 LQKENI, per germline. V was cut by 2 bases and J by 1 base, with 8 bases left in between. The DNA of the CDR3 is TGTGCCAGCTCACCAACAGGGTCGAACACTGAAGCTTTCTTT. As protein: CASSPTGSNTEAFF.

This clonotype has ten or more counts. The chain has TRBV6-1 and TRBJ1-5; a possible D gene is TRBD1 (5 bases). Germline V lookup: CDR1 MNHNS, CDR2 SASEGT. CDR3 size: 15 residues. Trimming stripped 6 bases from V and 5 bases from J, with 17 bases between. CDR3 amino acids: CASSSMGLNHQPQHF. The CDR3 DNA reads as TGTGCCAGCAGCTCCATGGGACTGAACCATCAGCCCCAGCATTTT.

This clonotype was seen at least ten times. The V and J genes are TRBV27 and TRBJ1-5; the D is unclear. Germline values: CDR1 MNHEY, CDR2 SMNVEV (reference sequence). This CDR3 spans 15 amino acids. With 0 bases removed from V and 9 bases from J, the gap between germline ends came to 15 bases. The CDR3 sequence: CASSLSGGSPGPQHF. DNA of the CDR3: TGTGCCAGCAGTTTATCTGGCGGATCCCCTGGGCCCCAGCATTTT.

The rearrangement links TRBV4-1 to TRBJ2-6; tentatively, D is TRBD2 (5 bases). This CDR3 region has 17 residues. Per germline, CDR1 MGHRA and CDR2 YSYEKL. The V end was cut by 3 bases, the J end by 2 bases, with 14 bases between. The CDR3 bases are TGCGCCAGCAGCCACCTACTCCGGGGAACTGGGGCCAACGTCCTGACTTTC. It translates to CASSHLLRGTGANVLTF.

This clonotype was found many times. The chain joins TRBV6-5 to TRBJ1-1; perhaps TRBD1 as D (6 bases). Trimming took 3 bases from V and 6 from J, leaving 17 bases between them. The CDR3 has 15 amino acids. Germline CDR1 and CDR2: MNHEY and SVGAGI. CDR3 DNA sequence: TGTGCCAGCAGTTATAAAACAGGGATGGGACCTGAAGCTTTCTTT. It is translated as CASSYKTGMGPEAFF.

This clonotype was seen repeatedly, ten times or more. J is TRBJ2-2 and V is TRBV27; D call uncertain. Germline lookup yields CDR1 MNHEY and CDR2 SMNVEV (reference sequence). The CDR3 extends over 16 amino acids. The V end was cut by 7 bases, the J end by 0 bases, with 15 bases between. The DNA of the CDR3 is TGTGCCAGCAACGTGGGTTTCACAACGAACACCGGGGAGCTGTTTTTT. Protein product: CASNVGFTTNTGELFF.

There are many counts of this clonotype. CDR3 sequence: CASSLTGSDYGYTF. The CDR3 DNA follows: TGTGCCAGCAGTTTGACAGGGAGTGACTATGGCTACACCTTC. The chain joins TRBV12-3 or TRBV12-4 to TRBJ1-2; 7 bases agree with TRBD1. CDR3 length: 14 residues. The junction had 4 bases not matched to a gene; V was cut back by 3 bases and J by 3 bases.

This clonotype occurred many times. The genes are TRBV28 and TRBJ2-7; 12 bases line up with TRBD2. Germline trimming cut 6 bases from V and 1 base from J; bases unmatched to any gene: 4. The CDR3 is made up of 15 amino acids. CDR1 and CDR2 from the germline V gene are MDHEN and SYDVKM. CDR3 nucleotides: TGTGCCAGCAGACCAACTAGCGGGGGGTCCTACGAGCAGTACTTC. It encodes CASRPTSGGSYEQYF.

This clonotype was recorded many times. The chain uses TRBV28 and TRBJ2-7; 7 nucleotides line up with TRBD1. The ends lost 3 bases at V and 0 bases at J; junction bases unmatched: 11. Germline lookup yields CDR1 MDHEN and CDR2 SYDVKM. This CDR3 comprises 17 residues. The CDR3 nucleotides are TGTGCCAGCAGTTTCCCGAGAGGACAGGCGAACTCCTACGAGCAGTACTTC. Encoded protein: CASSFPRGQANSYEQYF.

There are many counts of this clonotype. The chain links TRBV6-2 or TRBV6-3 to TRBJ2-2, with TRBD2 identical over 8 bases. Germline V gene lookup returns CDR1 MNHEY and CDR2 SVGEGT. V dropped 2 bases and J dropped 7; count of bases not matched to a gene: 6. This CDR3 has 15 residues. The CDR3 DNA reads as TGTGCCAGCAGTTACCCAGCGGGAGTTCTCGGGGAGCTGTTTTTT. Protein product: CASSYPAGVLGELFF.

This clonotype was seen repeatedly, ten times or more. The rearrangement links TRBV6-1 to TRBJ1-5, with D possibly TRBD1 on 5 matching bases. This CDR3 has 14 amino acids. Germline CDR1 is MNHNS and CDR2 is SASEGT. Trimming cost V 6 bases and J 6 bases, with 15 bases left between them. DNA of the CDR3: TGTGCCAGCAGACCCCAGGGTTCAGGTCAGCCCCAGCATTTT. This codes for CASRPQGSGQPQHF.

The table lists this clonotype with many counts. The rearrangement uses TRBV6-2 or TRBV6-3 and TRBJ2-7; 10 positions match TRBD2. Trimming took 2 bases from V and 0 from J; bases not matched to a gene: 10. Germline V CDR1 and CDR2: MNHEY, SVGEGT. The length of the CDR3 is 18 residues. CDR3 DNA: TGTGCCAGCAGTTACGAGACTAGCGGGCGCAGGAGCTCCTACGAGCAGTACTTC. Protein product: CASSYETSGRRSSYEQYF.

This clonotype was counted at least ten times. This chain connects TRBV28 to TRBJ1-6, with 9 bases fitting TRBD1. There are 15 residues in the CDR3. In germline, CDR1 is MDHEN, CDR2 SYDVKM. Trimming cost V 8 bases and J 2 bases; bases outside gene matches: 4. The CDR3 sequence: CASSGQGTYNSPLHF. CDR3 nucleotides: TGTGCCAGCTCGGGACAGGGCACCTATAATTCACCCCTCCACTTT.

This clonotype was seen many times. The chain's CDR3 is CSARDDLSGTSYEQYF. The CDR3 nucleotides read TGCAGTGCTAGAGATGACCTCAGCGGGACCTCCTACGAGCAGTACTTC. The chain carries TRBV20-1 and TRBJ2-7, with 7 bases fitting TRBD2. Germline lookup yields CDR1 DFQATT and CDR2 SNEGSKA (reference sequence). After removal of 0 bases from V and 0 bases from J, the junction contained 8 bases not matched to a gene. The CDR3 covers 16 residues.